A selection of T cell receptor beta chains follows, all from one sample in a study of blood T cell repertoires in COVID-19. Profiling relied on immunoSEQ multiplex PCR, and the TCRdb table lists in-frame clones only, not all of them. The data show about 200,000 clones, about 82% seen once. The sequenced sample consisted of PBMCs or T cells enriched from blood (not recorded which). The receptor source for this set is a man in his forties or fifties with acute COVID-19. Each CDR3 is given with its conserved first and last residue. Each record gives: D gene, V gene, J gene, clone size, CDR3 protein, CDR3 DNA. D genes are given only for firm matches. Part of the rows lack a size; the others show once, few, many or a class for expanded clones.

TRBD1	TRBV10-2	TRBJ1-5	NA	CASGGTGYNQPQHF	TGCGCCAGCGGAGGGACAGGGTACAATCAGCCCCAGCATTTT
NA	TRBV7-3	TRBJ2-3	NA	CASSLRTGSASDTQYF	TGTGCCAGCAGCTTAAGAACCGGGAGTGCGTCAGATACGCAGTATTTT
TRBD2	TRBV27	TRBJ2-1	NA	CASSLFGLAGDPGQFF	TGTGCCAGCAGTTTATTCGGGCTAGCGGGAGATCCCGGGCAGTTCTTC
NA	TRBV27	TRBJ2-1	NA	CASSFRREQAQFF	TGTGCCAGCAGTTTTCGGCGGGAACAGGCCCAGTTCTTC
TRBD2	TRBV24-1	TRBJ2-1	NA	CATSASGTSFNEQFF	TGTGCCACCAGTGCATCCGGGACTAGCTTCAATGAGCAGTTCTTC
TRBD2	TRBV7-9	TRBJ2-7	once	CASSPGTSGNYEQYF	TGTGCCAGCAGCCCCGGGACTAGCGGAAACTACGAGCAGTACTTC
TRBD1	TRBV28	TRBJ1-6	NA	CASRTSRQGANSPLHF	TGTGCCAGCAGGACAAGCCGTCAGGGGGCCAATTCACCCCTCCACTTT
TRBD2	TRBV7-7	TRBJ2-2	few	CASSISGSRAGELFF	TGTGCTAGCAGCATTAGCGGGAGTCGGGCCGGGGAGCTGTTTTTT
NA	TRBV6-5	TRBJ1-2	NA	CASSSPGGVRGYTF	TGTGCCAGCAGTTCCCCGGGGGGAGTTCGTGGCTACACCTTC
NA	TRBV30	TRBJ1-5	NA	CAWSVSGNGQPQHF	TGTGCCTGGAGTGTATCGGGGAACGGTCAGCCCCAGCATTTT
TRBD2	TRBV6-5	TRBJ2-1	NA	CASTPSGSGYNEQFF	TGTGCCAGCACCCCTAGCGGGAGTGGCTACAATGAGCAGTTCTTC
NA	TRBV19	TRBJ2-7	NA	CASSQQNSAYEQYF	TGTGCCAGTAGCCAACAGAACTCCGCCTACGAGCAGTACTTC
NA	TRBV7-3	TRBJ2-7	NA	CASSLGSIYAEQYF	TGTGCCAGCAGCTTAGGTAGCATTTATGCCGAGCAGTACTTC
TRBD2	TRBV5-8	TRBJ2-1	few	CASSLLSGNEQFF	TGTGCCAGCAGCCTACTTAGCGGGAATGAGCAGTTCTTC
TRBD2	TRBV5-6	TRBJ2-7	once	CASSTGTSGSRVQYF	TGTGCCAGCAGCACCGGGACTAGCGGGAGCAGGGTGCAGTACTTC
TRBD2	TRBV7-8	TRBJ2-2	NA	CASSPRGTSGNTGELFF	TGTGCCAGCAGCCCAAGGGGAACTAGCGGGAACACCGGGGAGCTGTTTTTT
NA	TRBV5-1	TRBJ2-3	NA	CASSLGSATSTDTQYF	TGCGCCAGCAGCTTGGGATCCGCTACTAGCACAGATACGCAGTATTTT
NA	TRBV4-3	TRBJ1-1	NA	CASSLRHGGSTEAFF	TGCGCCAGCAGCCTCAGACACGGGGGGAGCACTGAAGCTTTCTTT
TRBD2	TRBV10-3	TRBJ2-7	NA	CAISRQGTSGRYLYEQYF	TGTGCCATCAGTCGACAGGGGACTAGCGGGAGGTACCTCTACGAGCAGTACTTC
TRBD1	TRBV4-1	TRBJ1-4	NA	CASSTRTGQEKLFF	TGCGCCAGCAGCACCCGGACAGGGCAAGAAAAACTGTTTTTT
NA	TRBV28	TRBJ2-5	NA	CATLLETQYF	TGTGCCACCCTACTGGAGACCCAGTACTTC
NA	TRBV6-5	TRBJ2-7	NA	CATRVPLGYEQYF	TGTGCTACCAGGGTCCCTCTGGGGTACGAGCAGTACTTC
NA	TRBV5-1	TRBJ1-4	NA	CASSLAGLSDEKLFF	TGCGCCAGCAGCTTGGCTGGACTTTCGGATGAAAAACTGTTTTTT
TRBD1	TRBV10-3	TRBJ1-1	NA	CAVGTAGLDTEAFF	TGTGCCGTCGGGACAGCAGGTTTAGACACTGAAGCTTTCTTT
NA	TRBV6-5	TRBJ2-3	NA	CASSAPGAGDTQYF	TGTGCCAGCAGCGCCCCAGGGGCGGGAGATACGCAGTATTTT
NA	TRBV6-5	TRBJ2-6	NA	CASHGGSGANVLTF	TGTGCCAGTCACGGAGGCTCTGGGGCCAACGTCCTGACTTTC
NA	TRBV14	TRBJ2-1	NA	CASSQPITGPSYNEQFF	TGTGCCAGCAGCCAGCCTATCACAGGGCCCTCCTACAATGAGCAGTTCTTC
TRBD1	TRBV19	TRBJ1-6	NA	CASGRTGTNSPLHF	TGTGCCAGTGGGAGGACAGGGACTAATTCACCCCTCCACTTT